These 5 T cell receptor beta chains share one sample of origin, sequenced in a study of blood T cell repertoires in COVID-19 (TCRdb year 2020). The method was the immunoSEQ multiplex PCR assay. Sourced from immuneACCESS, this table was stored by TCRdb with only in-frame sequences that have V and J called. A share of the clones is absent; for the studies checked, an unresolved V gene accounts for under half, and the remainder has no known explanation. The sample records roughly 190,000 clones, about 75% of which are singletons. The ten largest clones take up around 7.9% of the sample. The sequenced sample consisted of peripheral blood. These receptors were taken from a woman aged 50 to 65 with active or convalescent COVID-19.

The CDR3 here is CASSPNLRRDYGYTF. The DNA for the CDR3 is TGTGCCAGCAGCCCCAACTTGAGGCGAGACTATGGCTACACCTTC. The V gene is TRBV7-3, the J gene TRBJ1-2; D not resolved. The V gene's germline CDR1 is SGHTA and CDR2 FQGTGA. Trimming took off 5 bases at V and 3 bases at J, with 16 bases between the two ends. This CDR3 comprises 15 residues.

V is TRBV15 and J is TRBJ2-1, with D possibly being TRBD2 (5 bases). Trimming stripped 3 bases from V and 8 bases from J, with 14 bases between. Germline CDR1 and CDR2: LNHNV and YYDKDF (reference sequence). The CDR3 has 14 residues. Here the CDR3 reads CATSSVRVFDEQFF. The CDR3, as DNA: TGTGCCACCAGCAGTGTGAGGGTATTCGATGAGCAGTTCTTC. The full variable domain, its missing parts supplied by reference TRBV15 and TRBJ2-1, is DAMVIQNPRYQVTQFGKPVTLSCSQTLNHNVMYWYQQKSSQAPKLLFHYYDKDFNNEADTPDNFQSRRPNTSFCFLDIRSPGLGDTAMYLCATSSVRVFDEQFFGPGTRLTVL.

The chain joins TRBV7-3 to TRBJ2-4, with a weak D call TRBD2 (7 bases). CDR1 and CDR2 from the germline V gene are SGHTA and FQGTGA. This CDR3 spans 20 amino acids. V was cut by 0 bases and J by 0 bases, with 21 bases left in between. In nucleotides, the CDR3 is TGTGCCAGCAGCTTAACTGGGGGGGCCAACGATGATATAGCCAAAAACATTCAGTACTTC. It translates to CASSLTGGANDDIAKNIQYF.

This clone was counted only a few times. The chain joins TRBV28 to TRBJ2-4; 8 positions agree with TRBD2. CDR3 length: 15 amino acids. Germline CDR1 is MDHEN and CDR2 is SYDVKM. V lost 2 bases to trimming and J lost 11 bases; unmatched junction nucleotides: 11. CDR3 bases: TGTGCCAGCAGTTTACCGGGACGGCGGGGGGTGGTTCAGTACTTC. Its translation: CASSLPGRRGVVQYF.

This clone was seen just once. The chain couples TRBV6-5 to TRBJ2-1, with 10 bases fitting TRBD1. After removal of 2 bases from V and 5 bases from J, the junction contained 0 bases not matched to a gene. The CDR3 sequence is 14 residues long. CDR1 is MNHEY, CDR2 SVGAGI, per germline. CDR3 nucleotides: TGTGCCAGCAGTTACGGGACAGGGGACAATGAGCAGTTCTTC. This codes for CASSYGTGDNEQFF.